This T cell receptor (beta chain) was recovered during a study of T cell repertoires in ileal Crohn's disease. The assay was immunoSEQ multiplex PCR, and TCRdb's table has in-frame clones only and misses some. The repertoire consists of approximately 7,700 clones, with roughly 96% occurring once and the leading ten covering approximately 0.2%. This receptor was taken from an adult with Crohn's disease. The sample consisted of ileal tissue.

The CDR3 protein is CASSVRDRAAEAFF. CDR3 in DNA: TGTGCCAGCAGCGTCAGGGACAGGGCGGCTGAAGCTTTCTTT. The chain uses TRBV11-1 and TRBJ1-1; 9 bases are shared with TRBD1. The CDR3 has 14 residues. Germline CDR1 reads SGHAT; CDR2 reads FQDESV (reference sequence). With 5 bases clipped from V and 6 bases from J, the junction kept 7 bases outside the gene matches.